Shown below are 9 T cell receptor beta chains from a single sample sequenced in a study of identifying expanded T cells in peripheral blood. Measured with immunoSEQ multiplex PCR; TCRdb has only the in-frame clones, and not every one. The sample holds roughly 63,000 clones, around 81% seen once. Sequenced: blood. The receptor source for this set is a person aged 18-70 years in good health.

V gene TRBV2 combines with J gene TRBJ2-4, with D perhaps TRBD1 or TRBD2 (6 bases each). This CDR3 region has 16 residues. Germline V CDR1 and CDR2: SNHLY, FYNNEI. V was pared by 5 bases and J by 3 bases, with 17 bases between. The CDR3 here is CASSLGGSWGKNIQYF. The CDR3 nucleotides are TGTGCCAGCAGTTTAGGGGGGTCGTGGGGCAAAAACATTCAGTACTTC.

This clone turned up a few times. The rearrangement uses TRBV5-1 and TRBJ2-2; D is possibly TRBD1 (5 bases). Trimming pared 5 bases from V and 8 bases from J, leaving 16 bases between. The CDR3 loop spans 14 amino acids. Germline V gives CDR1 SGHRS, CDR2 YFSETQ. The CDR3 protein is CASRRSGREGELFF. In DNA form, the CDR3 reads TGCGCCAGCAGACGCTCGGGCAGGGAAGGGGAGCTGTTTTTT.

This clone was detected a few times. This CDR3 is CASSLNPDHLSTDTQYF. CDR3 coding DNA: TGTGCCAGCAGCTTAAATCCTGACCACCTCAGCACAGATACGCAGTATTTT. The V gene is TRBV7-2, the J gene TRBJ2-3; D call uncertain. The CDR3 consists of 17 residues. Germline V lookup: CDR1 SGHTA, CDR2 FQGNSA. Trimming cost V 2 bases and J 0 bases, with 15 bases left between them.

V gene TRBV7-8 combines with J gene TRBJ1-5, with 10 bases aligning to TRBD1. The V segment lost 2 bases and the J segment 1 base; nucleotides outside the gene matches: 2. Germline V gene data show CDR1 as SGHVS and CDR2 as FQNEAQ. This CDR3 is 16 amino acids long. This CDR3 reads CASSLWDRGSNQPQHF. CDR3 nucleotides: TGTGCCAGCAGCTTATGGGACAGGGGAAGCAATCAGCCCCAGCATTTT.

This clone has only one observation. The chain links TRBV7-2 to TRBJ2-3, with unresolved D. Between the trimmed V and J ends, which lost 6 bases and 0 bases, there was a span of 10 bases. Germline assignment: CDR1 SGHTA and CDR2 FQGNSA. The CDR3 loop spans 14 amino acids. The CDR3 spells CASRPWGSTDTQYF. DNA of the CDR3: TGTGCCAGCAGGCCCTGGGGTAGCACAGATACGCAGTATTTT.

This chain uses TRBV19 with TRBJ2-1; TRBD2 agrees at 9 bases. The CDR3 spans 16 residues. Germline loops: CDR1 LNHDA, CDR2 SQIVND (reference sequence). The V segment lost 4 bases and the J segment 8 bases; nucleotides outside the gene matches: 12. The CDR3 loop is CASSRLAGRRGYEQFF. CDR3 coding DNA: TGTGCCAGTAGTAGGCTAGCGGGACGAAGGGGCTATGAGCAGTTCTTC.

This clone was seen a single time. V usage is TRBV6-5 and J usage is TRBJ2-2, with 7 bases aligning to TRBD1. The CDR3 is 15 amino acids. The germline CDR1 and CDR2 sequences are MNHEY and SVGAGI. Losses at the gene ends were 5 bases for V and 6 bases for J; bases not matched to a gene: 9. The CDR3 sequence is CASSGGQAGAGELFF. The CDR3 DNA reads as TGTGCCAGCAGTGGAGGACAGGCCGGGGCCGGGGAGCTGTTTTTT.

In its sample, this clone was seen a few times. The chain combines TRBV9 with TRBJ1-1; 7 bases align to TRBD1. V gave up 4 bases and J gave up 2 bases; unmatched junction bases: 2. CDR1 is SGDLS and CDR2 is YYNGEE in the germline V gene. The CDR3 length is 13 residues. The chain's CDR3 is CASSKGGNTEAFF. DNA for the CDR3: TGTGCCAGCAGCAAAGGGGGCAACACTGAAGCTTTCTTT. Based on the CDR3 plus reference TRBV9 and TRBJ1-1, the full variable domain is DSGVTQTPKHLITATGQRVTLRCSPRSGDLSVYWYQQSLDQGLQFLIQYYNGEERAKGNILERFSAQQFPDLHSELNLSSLELGDSALYFCASSKGGNTEAFFGQGTRLTVV.

The chain combines TRBV5-6 with TRBJ2-1, with TRBD2 matching 14 bases. The CDR3 spans 16 residues. Germline V CDR1 and CDR2: SGHDT, YYEEEE. V lost 0 bases, J lost 9 bases, and 5 bases stayed unmatched. CDR3 in DNA: TGTGCCAGCAGCTTGGCAGGGACTAGCGGGAGAAGTGAGCAGTTCTTC. Translating gives CASSLAGTSGRSEQFF.